A single sample is the source of the 27 T cell receptor beta chains below, sequenced in a study of blood T cell repertoires in COVID-19. Profiled with immunoSEQ multiplex PCR; TCRdb holds only in-frame clones, not every one. This table holds approximately 270,000 clones, about 86% found once. Sequenced material: peripheral blood. The receptors originated from a man older than 75 with acute or convalescent COVID-19.

The V call is TRBV7-9, the J call TRBJ2-7, with a tentative D call TRBD2 (5 bases). CDR1 SEHNR and CDR2 FQNEAQ come from the germline V gene (reference sequence). V gave up 5 bases and J gave up 1 base, with 18 bases separating them. The CDR3 has 16 residues. In nucleotides, the CDR3 is TGTGCCAGCAGCCTAAGAGGGTCAGCGGCGTCCTACGAGCAGTACTTC. It translates to CASSLRGSAASYEQYF.

This rearrangement joins TRBV7-9 to TRBJ2-5, with D tentatively TRBD1 (6 bases). The germline V gene has CDR1 SEHNR and CDR2 FQNEAQ (reference sequence). The CDR3 extends over 14 amino acids. V lost 3 bases to trimming and J lost 0 bases, with 8 bases between them. Written as DNA, the CDR3 is TGTGCCAGCAGCTTCCGGGACAACCAAGAGACCCAGTACTTC. Protein: CASSFRDNQETQYF.

The chain is built from TRBV19 and TRBJ2-3; 12 positions match TRBD2. The CDR3 sequence is 16 residues long. The V gene's germline CDR1 is LNHDA and CDR2 SQIVND (reference sequence). The V and J ends lost 7 bases and 5 bases, in that order; junction bases with no gene match: 10. CDR3 nucleotides: TGTGCCAGTACCCTGACTAGCGGGGGTCTCGGAGATACGCAGTATTTT. Amino acids: CASTLTSGGLGDTQYF.

This clone was seen only once. The rearrangement joins TRBV7-6 to TRBJ2-5, with 9 bases lining up with TRBD2. Germline assignment: CDR1 SGHVS and CDR2 FNYEAQ. The junction had 7 bases not matched to a gene; V was cut back by 2 bases and J by 0 bases. This CDR3 comprises 17 residues. In DNA, the CDR3 is TGTGCCAGCAGCTTATCTCCTAGCGGGGAGTACCAAGAGACCCAGTACTTC. Translated, it gives CASSLSPSGEYQETQYF.

The chain uses TRBV7-2 and TRBJ2-7; 12 nucleotides align to TRBD2. Germline CDR1 reads SGHTA; CDR2 reads FQGNSA. The J segment lost 4 bases and the V segment lost 1 base, leaving 5 bases of the junction unmatched. This CDR3 comprises 16 residues. In nucleotides, the CDR3 is TGTGCCAGCAGCTTAGGGGGACTAGCGGGCGGTTACGAGCAGTACTTC. Translated: CASSLGGLAGGYEQYF.

This clone was seen more than once but under ten times. The rearrangement links TRBV7-8 to TRBJ1-5, with TRBD1 matching 7 bases. Germline loops: CDR1 SGHVS, CDR2 FQNEAQ. This CDR3 is built from 14 residues. J gave up 6 bases and V 2 bases, and 4 bases lay outside the gene matches. The CDR3 reads CASSLRQGGQPQHF. CDR3 nucleotides: TGTGCCAGCAGCTTAAGACAGGGCGGTCAGCCCCAGCATTTT.

This chain links TRBV18 with TRBJ1-4; D call uncertain. Looked up from germline, CDR1 is KGHSH and CDR2 is LQKENI. The CDR3 extends over 11 amino acids. V lost 6 bases, J lost 7 bases, and 6 bases lay in between. CDR3 sequence (DNA): TGTGCCAGCTCCCCCGGTGAAAAACTGTTTTTT. This codes for CASSPGEKLFF.

This clone appeared a single time. V and J are TRBV27 and TRBJ1-6; 9 nucleotides align to TRBD1. Losses at the gene ends were 7 bases for V and 10 bases for J; bases not matched to a gene: 8. This CDR3 comprises 14 residues. Germline loops: CDR1 MNHEY, CDR2 SMNVEV (reference sequence). As DNA, the CDR3 is TGTGCCAGCACTCCGGGGACAGGGTACTCACCCCTCCACTTT. This gives the protein CASTPGTGYSPLHF.

In nucleotides, the CDR3 is TGTGCCAGCAGCTTACTGGGAGGAGTTTCTAGAAGTGAGCAGTTCTTC. Its protein product is CASSLLGGVSRSEQFF. The V and J genes are TRBV7-9 and TRBJ2-1; TRBD2 is a possible D gene (6 bases). V dropped 2 bases and J dropped 9 bases, with 20 bases sitting between them. CDR1 and CDR2 from the germline V gene are SEHNR and FQNEAQ (reference sequence). This CDR3 has 16 amino acids.

V and J are TRBV6-2 or TRBV6-3 and TRBJ2-1, with a tentative D call TRBD1 (5 bases). The CDR3 is 14 residues long. The V gene's germline CDR1 is MNHEY and CDR2 SVGEGT. With 2 bases removed from V and 2 bases from J, the gap between germline ends came to 7 bases. Here the CDR3 reads CASSYTQAYNEQFF. CDR3 bases: TGTGCCAGCAGTTACACACAGGCCTACAATGAGCAGTTCTTC.

The rearrangement links TRBV3-1 (or the pseudogene TRBV3-2) to TRBJ2-7, with 9 bases identical to TRBD1. This CDR3 has 16 residues. V lost 5 bases to trimming and J lost 2 bases; unmatched junction nucleotides: 10. CDR1 LGHDT and CDR2 YNNKEL come from the germline V gene (reference sequence). The CDR3 is CASSGVPGQGAYEQYF. The CDR3 nucleotides are TGTGCCAGCAGCGGTGTTCCGGGACAGGGAGCCTACGAGCAGTACTTC.

The chain is built from TRBV5-1 and TRBJ2-1; D gene unclear. The CDR3 sequence is 15 residues long. Trimming cost V 0 bases and J 2 bases, with 9 bases left between them. Looked up from germline, CDR1 is SGHRS and CDR2 is YFSETQ. The CDR3 spells CASSLVGSTYNEQFF. The CDR3 DNA is TGCGCCAGCAGCTTGGTTGGTAGCACCTACAATGAGCAGTTCTTC.

This sequence joins TRBV27 and TRBJ2-1, with 10 nucleotides matching TRBD1. The V segment lost 6 bases and the J segment 2 bases; nucleotides outside the gene matches: 7. Looked up from germline, CDR1 is MNHEY and CDR2 is SMNVEV (reference sequence). The CDR3 covers 16 residues. The CDR3 reads CASRDRGTVAYNEQFF. The CDR3 region has the DNA TGTGCCAGCAGGGACAGGGGGACGGTCGCCTACAATGAGCAGTTCTTC.

The table lists this clone with a count of one. The CDR3 DNA is TGTGCCAGCAGTTACTCGCGGGGTAGCCTGGGTGGCTACACCTTC. Protein product: CASSYSRGSLGGYTF. The chain couples TRBV6-2 or TRBV6-3 to TRBJ1-2, with D hard to call. The CDR3 is 15 residues long. Between the trimmed V and J ends, which lost 0 bases and 7 bases, there was a span of 15 bases. Germline V gives CDR1 MNHEY, CDR2 SVGEGT.

V is TRBV4-1 and J is TRBJ2-3, with 7 bases aligning to TRBD2. The trim removed 1 base at V and 2 bases at J, leaving 9 bases unmatched. This CDR3 region has 17 residues. Germline-derived CDR1 and CDR2 are MGHRA and YSYEKL. Here the CDR3 reads CASSQGPPGTTTDTQYF. CDR3 in DNA: TGCGCCAGCAGCCAAGGCCCCCCCGGGACTACCACAGATACGCAGTATTTT.

The CDR3 bases are TGCGCCAGCAGCTTAACTAGCGGGAGTGGGGAGCAGTACTTC. Residues: CASSLTSGSGEQYF. The chain combines TRBV5-1 with TRBJ2-7, with 11 bases matching TRBD2. V shed 2 bases, J shed 7 bases, and the junction held 5 bases outside the gene matches. Germline V lookup: CDR1 SGHRS, CDR2 YFSETQ. This CDR3 has 14 residues. Looking up the rest from reference TRBV5-1 and TRBJ2-7 gives the full variable domain: KAGVTQTPRYLIKTRGQQVTLSCSPISGHRSVSWYQQTPGQGLQFLFEYFSETQRNKGNFPGRFSGRQFSNSRSEMNVSTLELGDSALYLCASSLTSGSGEQYFGPGTRLTVT.

V and J are TRBV6-5 and TRBJ1-4, with 8 positions matching TRBD1. Germline trimming cut 8 bases from V and 4 bases from J; bases unmatched to any gene: 6. The CDR3 is made up of 14 amino acids. Germline-derived CDR1 and CDR2 are MNHEY and SVGAGI. The CDR3, as DNA: TGTGCCAGCTGGGGGGGACAGGATAATGAAAAACTGTTTTTT. Protein: CASWGGQDNEKLFF.

This sequence joins TRBV2 and TRBJ2-3, with 7 bases that match TRBD1. CDR1 SNHLY and CDR2 FYNNEI come from the germline V gene. The CDR3 sequence is 15 residues long. The ends lost 6 bases at V and 0 bases at J; junction bases unmatched: 6. The CDR3 sequence is CASRTGWGSTDTQYF. The CDR3 DNA reads as TGTGCCAGCAGGACAGGGTGGGGGAGCACAGATACGCAGTATTTT.

The chain is built from TRBV7-2 and TRBJ2-2; 7 positions agree with TRBD2. The ends lost 5 bases at V and 4 bases at J; junction bases unmatched: 7. Germline V gene data show CDR1 as SGHTA and CDR2 as FQGNSA. This CDR3 has 15 amino acids. The DNA for the CDR3 is TGTGCCAGCAGCGAACTAGCGATCGGCACCGGGGAGCTGTTTTTT. As protein: CASSELAIGTGELFF.

The chain carries TRBV6-6 and TRBJ2-5; 8 bases align to TRBD1. V dropped 6 bases and J dropped 5; count of bases not matched to a gene: 8. There are 14 residues in the CDR3. Germline CDR1 and CDR2: MNHNY and SVGAGI (reference sequence). The CDR3 DNA follows: TGTGCCAGCAGACCCGGACAGGGTTTGGAGACCCAGTACTTC. Its protein product is CASRPGQGLETQYF.

Regarding this clone: Other DNA sequences from this sample encode an identical CDR3 as well. V is TRBV7-2 and J is TRBJ2-5; no reliable D call. Germline V gene data show CDR1 as SGHTA and CDR2 as FQGNSA. The length of the CDR3 is 14 residues. Deletions cut 0 bases from V and 4 bases from J, with 9 bases between. For the CDR3, the DNA is TGTGCCAGCAGCTTAGCGGGCCCACGAGAGACCCAGTACTTC. The encoded protein is CASSLAGPRETQYF.

The rearrangement joins TRBV11-1 to TRBJ2-1, with TRBD2 matching over 8 bases. The CDR3 loop spans 15 amino acids. V lost 2 bases, J lost 8 bases, and 8 bases stayed unmatched. Germline lookup yields CDR1 SGHAT and CDR2 FQDESV (reference sequence). The CDR3: CASSLMAGGGDEQFF. For the CDR3, the DNA is TGTGCCAGCAGCTTAATGGCGGGAGGAGGAGATGAGCAGTTCTTC.

This sequence joins TRBV7-2 and TRBJ1-5; perhaps TRBD1 as D (5 bases). Germline loops: CDR1 SGHTA, CDR2 FQGNSA. The CDR3 is 15 amino acids. The V and J ends lost 0 bases and 5 bases respectively, with 11 bases between them. In DNA, the CDR3 is TGTGCCAGCAGCTTAGCGGCGGGAGGGGATCAGCCCCAGCATTTT. The encoded protein is CASSLAAGGDQPQHF.

The chain is built from TRBV2 and TRBJ2-7; 9 nucleotides align to TRBD2. The V segment lost 9 bases and the J segment 3 bases; nucleotides outside the gene matches: 9. The V gene's germline CDR1 is SNHLY and CDR2 FYNNEI. This CDR3 contains 14 residues. The DNA for the CDR3 is TGTGCCAGTGGGCGGCCTAGCGGGATCTACGAGCAGTACTTC. As protein: CASGRPSGIYEQYF.

The chain has TRBV7-9 and TRBJ1-3; 9 positions match TRBD1. The CDR3 is 14 residues long. Germline V gene data show CDR1 as SEHNR and CDR2 as FQNEAQ (reference sequence). With V trimmed by 4 bases and J by 4 bases, 2 bases remained unmatched. The CDR3 spells CASSSGTGGNTIYF. The CDR3 nucleotides are TGTGCCAGCAGCTCCGGGACAGGGGGAAACACCATATATTTT.

The CDR3 reads CASTQGLAGVNEQFF. CDR3 DNA sequence: TGTGCCAGTACCCAGGGACTAGCGGGAGTTAATGAGCAGTTCTTC. The V gene is TRBV19, the J gene TRBJ2-1; 14 bases agree with TRBD2. The CDR3 has 15 residues. Trimming at V came to 7 bases and at J to 7 bases, leaving 6 bases not matched to a gene. Per the germline V gene, CDR1 is LNHDA and CDR2 is SQIVND (reference sequence).

V and J are TRBV28 and TRBJ1-1; D is undetermined. Trimming pared 1 base from V and 8 bases from J, leaving 8 bases between. The CDR3 spans 12 residues. Germline values: CDR1 MDHEN, CDR2 SYDVKM. The CDR3 is CASSLSGFEAFF. Here the CDR3 DNA reads TGTGCCAGCAGTTTATCCGGTTTCGAAGCTTTCTTT. The variable domain in full, completed from reference TRBV28 and TRBJ1-1, reads DVKVTQSSRYLVKRTGEKVFLECVQDMDHENMFWYRQDPGLGLRLIYFSYDVKMKEKGDIPEGYSVSREKKERFSLILESASTNQTSMYLCASSLSGFEAFFGQGTRLTVV.